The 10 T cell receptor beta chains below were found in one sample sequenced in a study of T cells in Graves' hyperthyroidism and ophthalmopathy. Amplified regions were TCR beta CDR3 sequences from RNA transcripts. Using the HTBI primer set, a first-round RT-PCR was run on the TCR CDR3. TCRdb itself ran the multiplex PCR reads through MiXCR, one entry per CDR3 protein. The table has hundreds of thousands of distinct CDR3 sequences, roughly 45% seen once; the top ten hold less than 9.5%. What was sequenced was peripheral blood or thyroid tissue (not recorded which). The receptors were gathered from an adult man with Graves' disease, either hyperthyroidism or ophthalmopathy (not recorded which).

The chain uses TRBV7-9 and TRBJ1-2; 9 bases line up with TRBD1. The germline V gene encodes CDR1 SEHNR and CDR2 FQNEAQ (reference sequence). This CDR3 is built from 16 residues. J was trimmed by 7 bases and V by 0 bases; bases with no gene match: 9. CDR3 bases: TGTGCCAGCAGCTTAGCGAGGGATCGGACAGGGGTTGGCTACACCTTC. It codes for CASSLARDRTGVGYTF.

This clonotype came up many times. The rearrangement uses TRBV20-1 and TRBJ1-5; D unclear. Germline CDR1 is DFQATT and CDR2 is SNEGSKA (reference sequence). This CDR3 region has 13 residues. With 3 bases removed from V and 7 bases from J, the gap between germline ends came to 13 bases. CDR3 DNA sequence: TGCAGTGCTAGTGGGCCGTTAAACCAGCCCCAGCATTTT. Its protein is CSASGPLNQPQHF.

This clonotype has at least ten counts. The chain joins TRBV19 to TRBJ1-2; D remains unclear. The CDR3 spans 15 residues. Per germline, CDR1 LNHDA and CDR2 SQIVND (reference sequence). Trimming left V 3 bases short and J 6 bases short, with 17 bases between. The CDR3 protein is CASSIPWAQNHGYTF. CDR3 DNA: TGTGCCAGTAGTATCCCGTGGGCGCAAAACCATGGCTACACCTTC.

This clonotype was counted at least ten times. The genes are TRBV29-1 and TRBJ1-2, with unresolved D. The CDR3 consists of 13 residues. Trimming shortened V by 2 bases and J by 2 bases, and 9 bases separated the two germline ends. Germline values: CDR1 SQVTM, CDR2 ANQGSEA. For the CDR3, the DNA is TGCAGCGTTGAAAGGGCAGAAAACTATGGCTACACCTTC. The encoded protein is CSVERAENYGYTF.

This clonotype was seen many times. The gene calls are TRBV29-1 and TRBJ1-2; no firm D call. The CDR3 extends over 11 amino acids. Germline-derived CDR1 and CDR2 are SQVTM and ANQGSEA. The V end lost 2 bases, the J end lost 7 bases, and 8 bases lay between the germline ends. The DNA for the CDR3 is TGCAGCGTTGAAAAAGTAGGTGGCTACACCTTC. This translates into CSVEKVGGYTF. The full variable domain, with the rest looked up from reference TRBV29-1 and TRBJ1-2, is SAVISQKPSRDICQRGTSLTIQCQVDSQVTMMFWYRQQPGQSLTLIATANQGSEATYESGFVIDKFPISRPNLTFSTLTVSNMSPEDSSIYLCSVEKVGGYTFGSGTRLTVV.

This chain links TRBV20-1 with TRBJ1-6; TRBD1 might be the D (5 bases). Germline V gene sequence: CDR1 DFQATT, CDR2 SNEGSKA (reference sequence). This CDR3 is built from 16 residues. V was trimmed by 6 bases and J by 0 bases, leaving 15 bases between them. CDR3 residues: CSAPTGGSSYNSPLHF. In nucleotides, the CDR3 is TGCAGTGCCCCAACAGGCGGGAGCTCCTATAATTCACCCCTCCACTTT.

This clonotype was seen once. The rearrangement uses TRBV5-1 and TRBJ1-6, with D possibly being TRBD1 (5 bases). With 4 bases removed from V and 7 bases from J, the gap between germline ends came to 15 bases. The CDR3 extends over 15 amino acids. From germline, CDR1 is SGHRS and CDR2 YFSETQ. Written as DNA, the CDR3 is TGCGCCAGCAGCCAAGGAAGGGGAGGAAATTCACCCCTCCACTTT. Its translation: CASSQGRGGNSPLHF.

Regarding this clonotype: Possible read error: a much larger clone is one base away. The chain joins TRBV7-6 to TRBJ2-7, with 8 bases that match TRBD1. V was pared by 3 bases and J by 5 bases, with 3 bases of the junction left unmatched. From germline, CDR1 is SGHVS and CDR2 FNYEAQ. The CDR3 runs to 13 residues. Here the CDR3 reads CASSFQGADEQYF. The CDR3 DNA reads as TGTGCCAGCAGCTTTCAGGGGGCGGACGAGCAGTACTTC. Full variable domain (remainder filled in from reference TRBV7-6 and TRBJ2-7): GAGVSQSPRYKVTKRGQDVALRCDPISGHVSLYWYRQALGQGPEFLTYFNYEAQQDKSGLPNDRFSAERPEGSISTLTIQRTEQRDSAMYRCASSFQGADEQYFGPGTRLTVT.

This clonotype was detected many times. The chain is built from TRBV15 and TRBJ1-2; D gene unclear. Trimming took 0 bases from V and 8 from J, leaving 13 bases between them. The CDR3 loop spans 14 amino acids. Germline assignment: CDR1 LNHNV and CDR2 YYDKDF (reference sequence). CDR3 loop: CATSREGIGYGYTF. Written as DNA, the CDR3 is TGTGCCACCAGCAGAGAGGGCATTGGATACGGCTACACCTTC.

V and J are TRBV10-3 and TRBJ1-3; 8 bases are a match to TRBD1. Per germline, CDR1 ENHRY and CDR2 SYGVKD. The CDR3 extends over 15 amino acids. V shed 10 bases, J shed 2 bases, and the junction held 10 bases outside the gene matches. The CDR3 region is CASRKTGGTGNTIYF. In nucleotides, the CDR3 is TGTGCCAGCAGAAAAACAGGGGGGACTGGAAACACCATATATTTT.